This T cell receptor beta chain was obtained from a study of blood T cell repertoires in COVID-19. Study details: In each case, the material was cDNA or gDNA derived from T cells, B-cell-depleted T cells, or PBMCs.

Study members were between about 18 and 95 years old and lived in 20 to 30 US regions. Cohorts were based on clinical histories the participants reported. Germline V gene lookup returns CDR1 SGHRS and CDR2 YFSETQ. CDR3 length: 14 amino acids. Deletions cut 5 bases from V and 0 bases from J, with 11 bases between. Original processing notes: Estimates of nucleated cell counts were drawn from the amplification of reference gene primers. Sequenced by immunoSEQ multiplex PCR; TCRdb stores in-frame clones only, minus some. Clone size and V and J calls were adopted from that table, with D and trimming inferred from the DNA. Here the sample spans 260,000 or so clones, more than 70% being singletons.

The rearrangement links TRBV5-1 to TRBJ1-2; possible D gene TRBD1, 6 bases. Sequencing was done on a sample of PBMCs or T cells enriched from blood (not recorded which). The source is a middle-aged woman with acute COVID-19. The CDR3: CASRTNRANYGYTF. The CDR3 region has the DNA TGCGCCAGCAGGACCAACAGGGCTAACTATGGCTACACCTTC.